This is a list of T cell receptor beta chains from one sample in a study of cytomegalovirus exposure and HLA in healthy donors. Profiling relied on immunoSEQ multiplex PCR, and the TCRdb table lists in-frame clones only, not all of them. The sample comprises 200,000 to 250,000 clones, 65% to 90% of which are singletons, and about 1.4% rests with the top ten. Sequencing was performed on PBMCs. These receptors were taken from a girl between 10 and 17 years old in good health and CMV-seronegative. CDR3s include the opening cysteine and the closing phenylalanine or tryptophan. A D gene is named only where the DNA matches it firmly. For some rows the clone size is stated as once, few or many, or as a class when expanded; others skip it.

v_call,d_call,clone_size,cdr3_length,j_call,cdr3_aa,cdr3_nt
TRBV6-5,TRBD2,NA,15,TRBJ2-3,CASSYSSSGVYTQYF,TGTGCCAGCAGTTACTCGAGTAGCGGGGTTTATACGCAGTATTTT
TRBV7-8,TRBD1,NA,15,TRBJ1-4,CASSRRTGFEEKLFF,TGTGCCAGCAGCCGAAGGACAGGATTTGAGGAAAAACTGTTTTTT
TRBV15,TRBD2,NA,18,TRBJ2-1,CATSRTGTSGGSNNEQFF,TGTGCCACCAGCAGAACCGGGACTAGCGGGGGGAGTAACAATGAGCAGTTCTTC
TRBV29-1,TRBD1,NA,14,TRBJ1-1,CSGRDRVANTEAFF,TGCAGCGGAAGGGACAGGGTGGCGAACACTGAAGCTTTCTTT
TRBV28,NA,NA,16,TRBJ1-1,CASRLRPDSLNTEAFF,TGTGCCAGCAGGCTTCGCCCGGACAGCTTGAACACTGAAGCTTTCTTT
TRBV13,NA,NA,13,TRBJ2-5,CASSLRVEETQYF,TGTGCCAGCAGCTTACGGGTAGAGGAGACCCAGTACTTC
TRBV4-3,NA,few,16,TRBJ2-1,CASSQEYRTVYNEQFF,TGCGCCAGCAGCCAAGAATACAGGACGGTCTACAATGAGCAGTTCTTC
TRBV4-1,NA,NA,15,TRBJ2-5,CASSHNLPREETQYF,TGCGCCAGCAGCCATAACCTCCCGCGGGAAGAGACCCAGTACTTC
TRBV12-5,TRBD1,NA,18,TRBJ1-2,CASGLGFGTAQGEYGYTF,TGTGCTAGTGGTTTGGGGTTCGGGACAGCCCAAGGGGAGTATGGCTACACCTTC
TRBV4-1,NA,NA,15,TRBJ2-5,CASSQRGGVEETQYF,TGCGCCAGCAGCCAAAGAGGGGGGGTGGAAGAGACCCAGTACTTC
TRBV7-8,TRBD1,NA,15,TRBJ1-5,CASSLADRGRQPQHF,TGTGCCAGCAGCTTAGCCGACAGGGGTCGGCAGCCCCAGCATTTT
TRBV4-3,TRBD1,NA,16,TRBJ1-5,CASSQSFTGENQPQHF,TGCGCCAGCAGCCAAAGTTTTACAGGGGAAAATCAGCCCCAGCATTTT
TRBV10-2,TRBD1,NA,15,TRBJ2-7,CASTNRGGLPYEQYF,TGCGCCAGCACCAACAGGGGCGGTCTACCCTACGAGCAGTACTTC
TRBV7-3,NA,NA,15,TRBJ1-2,CASSLRGETASGYTF,TGTGCCAGCAGCTTAAGGGGGGAGACTGCCTCTGGCTACACCTTC